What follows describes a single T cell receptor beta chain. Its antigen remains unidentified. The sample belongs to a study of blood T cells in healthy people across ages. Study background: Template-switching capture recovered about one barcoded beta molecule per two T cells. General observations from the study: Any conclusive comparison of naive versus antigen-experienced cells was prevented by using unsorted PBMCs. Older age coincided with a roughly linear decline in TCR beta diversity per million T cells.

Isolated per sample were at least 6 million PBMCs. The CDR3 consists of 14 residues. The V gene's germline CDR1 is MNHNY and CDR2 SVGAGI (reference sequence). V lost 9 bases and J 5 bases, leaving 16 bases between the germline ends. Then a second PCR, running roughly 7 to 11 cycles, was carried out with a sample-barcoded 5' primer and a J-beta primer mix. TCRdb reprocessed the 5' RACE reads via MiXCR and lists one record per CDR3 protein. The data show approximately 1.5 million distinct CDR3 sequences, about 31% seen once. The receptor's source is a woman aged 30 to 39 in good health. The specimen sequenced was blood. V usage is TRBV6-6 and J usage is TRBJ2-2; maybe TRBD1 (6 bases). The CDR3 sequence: CASTGKKETGELFF. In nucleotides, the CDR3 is TGTGCCAGTACAGGGAAGAAAGAAACCGGGGAGCTGTTTTTT.